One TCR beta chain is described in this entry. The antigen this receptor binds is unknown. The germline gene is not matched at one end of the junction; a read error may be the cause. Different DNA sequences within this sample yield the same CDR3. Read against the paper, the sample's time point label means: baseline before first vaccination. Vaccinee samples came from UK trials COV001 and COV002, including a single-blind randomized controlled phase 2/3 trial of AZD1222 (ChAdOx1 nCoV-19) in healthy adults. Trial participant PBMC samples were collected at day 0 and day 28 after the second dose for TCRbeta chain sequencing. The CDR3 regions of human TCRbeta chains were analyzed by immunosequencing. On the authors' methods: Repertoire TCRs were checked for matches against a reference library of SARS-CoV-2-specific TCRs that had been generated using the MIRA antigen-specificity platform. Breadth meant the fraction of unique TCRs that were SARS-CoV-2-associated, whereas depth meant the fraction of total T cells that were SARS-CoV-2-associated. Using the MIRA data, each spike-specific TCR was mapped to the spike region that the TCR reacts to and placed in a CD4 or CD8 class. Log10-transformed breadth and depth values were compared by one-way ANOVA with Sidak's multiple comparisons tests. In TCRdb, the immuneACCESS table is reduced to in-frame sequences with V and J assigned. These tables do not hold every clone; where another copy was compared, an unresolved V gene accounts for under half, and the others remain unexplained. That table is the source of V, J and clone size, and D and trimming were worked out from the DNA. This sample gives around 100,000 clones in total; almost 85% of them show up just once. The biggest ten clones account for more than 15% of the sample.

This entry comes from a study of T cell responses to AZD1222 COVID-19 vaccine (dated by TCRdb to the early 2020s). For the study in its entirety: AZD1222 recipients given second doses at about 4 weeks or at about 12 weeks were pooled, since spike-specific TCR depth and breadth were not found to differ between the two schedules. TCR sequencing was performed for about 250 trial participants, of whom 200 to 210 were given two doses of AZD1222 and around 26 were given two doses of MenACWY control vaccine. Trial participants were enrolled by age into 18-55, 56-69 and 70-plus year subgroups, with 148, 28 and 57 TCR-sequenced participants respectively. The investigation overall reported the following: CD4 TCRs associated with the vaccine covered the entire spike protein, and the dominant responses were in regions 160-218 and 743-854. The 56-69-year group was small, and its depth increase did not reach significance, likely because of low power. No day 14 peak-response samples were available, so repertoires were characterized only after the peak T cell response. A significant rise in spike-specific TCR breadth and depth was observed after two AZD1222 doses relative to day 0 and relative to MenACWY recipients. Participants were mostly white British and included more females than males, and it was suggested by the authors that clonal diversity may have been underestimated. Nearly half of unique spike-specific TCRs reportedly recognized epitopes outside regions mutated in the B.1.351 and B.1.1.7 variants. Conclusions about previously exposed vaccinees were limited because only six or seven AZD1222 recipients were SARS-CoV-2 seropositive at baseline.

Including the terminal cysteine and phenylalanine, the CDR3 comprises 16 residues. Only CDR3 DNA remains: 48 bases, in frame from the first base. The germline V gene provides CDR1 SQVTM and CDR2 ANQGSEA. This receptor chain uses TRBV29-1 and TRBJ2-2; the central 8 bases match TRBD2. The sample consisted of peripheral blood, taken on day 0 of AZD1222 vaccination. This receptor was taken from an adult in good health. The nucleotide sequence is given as TGCAGCGTCAAAAGACCCGGGACTAGGGGCACCGGGGAGTTGTTTTTT. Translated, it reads CSVKRPGTRGTGELFF.